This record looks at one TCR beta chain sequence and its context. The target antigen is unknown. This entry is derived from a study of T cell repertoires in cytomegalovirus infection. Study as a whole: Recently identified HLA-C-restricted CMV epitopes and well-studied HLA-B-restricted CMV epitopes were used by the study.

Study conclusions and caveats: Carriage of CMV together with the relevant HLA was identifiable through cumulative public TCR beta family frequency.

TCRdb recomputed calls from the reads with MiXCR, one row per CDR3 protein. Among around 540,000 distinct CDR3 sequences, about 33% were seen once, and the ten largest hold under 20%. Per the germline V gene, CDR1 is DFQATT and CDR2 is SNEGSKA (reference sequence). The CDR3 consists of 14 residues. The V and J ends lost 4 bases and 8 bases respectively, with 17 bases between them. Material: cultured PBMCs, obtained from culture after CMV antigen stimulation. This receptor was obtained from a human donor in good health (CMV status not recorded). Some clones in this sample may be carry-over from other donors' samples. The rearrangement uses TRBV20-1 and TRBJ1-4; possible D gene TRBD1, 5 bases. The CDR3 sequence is CSATRDALGEKLFF. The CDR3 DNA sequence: TGCAGTGCTACCCGGGACGCCCTAGGGGAAAAACTGTTTTTT.